This T cell receptor beta chain was identified during a study of cytomegalovirus exposure and HLA in healthy donors. General study points: With DRB1 most and HLA-C fewest, TCR association rates differed between HLA loci in a later analysis. Researchers reported in a later analysis that common viral pathogens appeared linked to several top clusters. TCR beta sequences numbering around 15,000 were associated with HLA alleles at 0.05 false discovery rate in a later analysis.

Amplification used 60 Vbeta primers and 13 Jbeta primers. Repertoires were generated with immunoSEQ multiplex PCR, while TCRdb's copy carries only in-frame clones and drops some. The sample lists about 150,000 clones, roughly 83% occurring once. Although they were nominally healthy when sampled, donors likely had unrecorded immune exposures. V shed 6 bases, J shed 4 bases, and the junction held 6 bases outside the gene matches. CDR3 length: 14 residues. The germline CDR1 and CDR2 sequences are ENHRY and SYGVKD. Notes on this clone: Its antigen remains unidentified.

The chain combines TRBV10-3 with TRBJ2-7, with 10 bases aligning to TRBD1. This clonotype was obtained from a boy between 2 and 10 years old in good health and CMV-seronegative. Sequenced material: PBMCs. CDR3 sequence (DNA): TGTGCCATCAGAGATAGACAGGGGGCGTACGAGCAGTACTTC. The encoded protein is CAIRDRQGAYEQYF.